The 17 T cell receptor beta chains below were found in one sample sequenced in a study of shared clonotypes between healthy human individuals. Generated by immunoSEQ multiplex PCR, the TCRdb table keeps only in-frame clones and is missing some. The sample has roughly 480,000 clones, 79% seen once. Source material: PBMCs. The origin of the receptors is a woman aged 40 to 50 in good health. Some clones in this sample may be carry-over from other donors' samples.

This clone was counted once. This chain connects TRBV7-9 to TRBJ2-7; TRBD1 aligns across 8 bases. CDR3 length: 15 amino acids. The V and J ends lost 5 bases and 9 bases, in that order; junction bases with no gene match: 15. From germline, CDR1 is SEHNR and CDR2 FQNEAQ (reference sequence). The CDR3 DNA reads TGTGCCAGCAGCCAACGATCGGACAGGGATGTTTCGCAGTACTTC. This gives the protein CASSQRSDRDVSQYF.

Here the CDR3 DNA reads TGTGCCAGCAGCTTAACATATCAGCCCCAGCATTTT. Protein sequence: CASSLTYQPQHF. The rearrangement uses TRBV7-8 and TRBJ1-5; D is ambiguous. Germline assignment: CDR1 SGHVS and CDR2 FQNEAQ. The CDR3 consists of 12 residues. Trimming took 2 bases from V and 5 from J, leaving 4 bases between them. The variable domain in full, completed from reference TRBV7-8 and TRBJ1-5, reads GAGVSQSPRYKVAKRGQDVALRCDPISGHVSLFWYQQALGQGPEFLTYFQNEAQLDKSGLPSDRFFAERPEGSVSTLKIQRTQQEDSAVYLCASSLTYQPQHFGDGTRLSIL.

With regard to this clone: Distinct nucleotide sequences in the sample also encode this CDR3. The J gene is TRBJ2-5, the V gene TRBV7-2; 12 bases are shared with TRBD2. The CDR3 loop spans 15 amino acids. The germline V gene has CDR1 SGHTA and CDR2 FQGNSA. After removal of 1 base from V and 4 bases from J, the junction contained 1 base not matched to a gene. The CDR3 loop is CASSLGLAGVETQYF. The CDR3 DNA reads TGTGCCAGCAGCTTAGGACTAGCGGGAGTAGAGACCCAGTACTTC.

The chain is built from TRBV7-8 and TRBJ2-2; 7 bases are a match to TRBD1. Germline lookup yields CDR1 SGHVS and CDR2 FQNEAQ. The CDR3 sequence is 13 residues long. V lost 5 bases, J lost 7 bases, and 4 bases stayed unmatched. The CDR3 nucleotides read TGTGCCAGCAGCGCACAGGGGTACGGGGAGCTGTTTTTT. The encoded protein is CASSAQGYGELFF. Full variable domain (rest looked up from reference TRBV7-8 and TRBJ2-2): GAGVSQSPRYKVAKRGQDVALRCDPISGHVSLFWYQQALGQGPEFLTYFQNEAQLDKSGLPSDRFFAERPEGSVSTLKIQRTQQEDSAVYLCASSAQGYGELFFGEGSRLTVL.

This sequence joins TRBV11-2 and TRBJ2-1, with 10 bases matching TRBD2. V trimming: 2 bases; J trimming: 6 bases; junction bases outside the gene matches: 4. CDR3 length equals 15 residues. CDR1 and CDR2 (germline): SGHAT, FQNNGV. The CDR3 loop is CASSLLGLASNEQFF. CDR3 nucleotide sequence: TGTGCCAGCAGCTTATTGGGACTAGCGAGCAATGAGCAGTTCTTC.

On this clone: Other DNA sequences in the same sample also yield this CDR3. This chain links TRBV11-2 with TRBJ2-7; possibly TRBD1 or TRBD2 for D (5 bases each). Looked up from germline, CDR1 is SGHAT and CDR2 is FQNNGV. The CDR3 is made up of 12 amino acids. V lost 5 bases and J 6 bases, leaving 11 bases between the germline ends. CDR3 loop: CASSLGVGEQYF. The CDR3 region has the DNA TGTGCCAGCAGCCTGGGGGTCGGCGAGCAGTACTTC.

This rearrangement joins TRBV7-6 to TRBJ2-1; D could derive from TRBD1 or TRBD2 (5 bases each). The germline V gene encodes CDR1 SGHVS and CDR2 FNYEAQ. The CDR3 contains 16 residues. Deletions cut 6 bases from V and 0 bases from J, with 15 bases between. CDR3 nucleotides: TGTGCCAGCAGTCGAACCGGGACGAGCTCCTACAATGAGCAGTTCTTC. Its protein product is CASSRTGTSSYNEQFF.

This clone is a singleton in its sample. The chain carries TRBV5-1 and TRBJ2-7, with 8 nucleotides matching TRBD1. Unmatched junction bases numbered 6, after V lost 3 bases and J lost 4 bases. From germline, CDR1 is SGHRS and CDR2 YFSETQ. CDR3 length: 14 residues. The CDR3 sequence is CASSSLGQAYEQYF. CDR3 nucleotides: TGCGCCAGCAGCTCGCTGGGACAGGCTTACGAGCAGTACTTC.

This clone appeared once. V and J are TRBV11-2 and TRBJ1-6; D call uncertain. CDR3 length equals 15 residues. The germline CDR1 and CDR2 sequences are SGHAT and FQNNGV. V was clipped by 2 bases and J by 4 bases, with 9 bases between them. The CDR3 DNA reads as TGTGCCAGCAGCTTAAGCGGACCGTATAATTCACCCCTCCACTTT. This codes for CASSLSGPYNSPLHF. Using reference TRBV11-2 and TRBJ1-6 for the parts outside the CDR3, the full variable domain is EAGVAQSPRYKIIEKRQSVAFWCNPISGHATLYWYQQILGQGPKLLIQFQNNGVVDDSQLPKDRFSAERLKGVDSTLKIQPAKLEDSAVYLCASSLSGPYNSPLHFGNGTRLTVT.

The chain uses TRBV6-5 and TRBJ2-7, with D maybe TRBD1 (5 bases). The germline CDR1 and CDR2 sequences are MNHEY and SVGAGI. The V end lost 8 bases, the J end lost 0 bases, and 11 bases lay between the germline ends. The CDR3 extends over 13 amino acids. The CDR3 region is CASWGPSSYEQYF. The CDR3 DNA reads TGTGCCAGCTGGGGCCCGAGCTCCTACGAGCAGTACTTC.

The chain is built from TRBV2 and TRBJ2-4; 12 bases map to TRBD2. Unmatched junction bases numbered 7, after V lost 7 bases and J lost 9 bases. The CDR3 extends over 14 amino acids. Germline loops: CDR1 SNHLY, CDR2 FYNNEI. CDR3 protein: CASKPGLAGTIQYF. The CDR3 DNA reads as TGTGCCAGCAAGCCAGGACTAGCGGGAACCATTCAGTACTTC.

The chain employs TRBV7-2 and TRBJ2-1; 9 nucleotides align to TRBD2. CDR3 length: 17 amino acids. The germline CDR1 and CDR2 sequences are SGHTA and FQGNSA. Trimming at V came to 1 base and at J to 3 bases, leaving 7 bases not matched to a gene. For the CDR3, the DNA is TGTGCCAGCAGCTTAGGTGTTAGCGGGAGCTTCTACAATGAGCAGTTCTTC. This gives the protein CASSLGVSGSFYNEQFF. The full variable domain, completed using reference TRBV7-2 and TRBJ2-1, is GAGVSQSPSNKVTEKGKDVELRCDPISGHTALYWYRQSLGQGLEFLIYFQGNSAPDKSGLPSDRFSAERTGGSVSTLTIQRTQQEDSAVYLCASSLGVSGSFYNEQFFGPGTRLTVL.

This chain links TRBV7-3 with TRBJ2-5; TRBD1 is a possible D gene (5 bases). The ends were cut back, 4 bases at V and 5 bases at J, with 17 bases in the middle. Per the germline V gene, CDR1 is SGHTA and CDR2 is FQGTGA. The CDR3 runs to 15 residues. CDR3 DNA: TGTGCCAGCAGCTACCAAATAGGGGTTGCGGAGACCCAGTACTTC. Protein sequence: CASSYQIGVAETQYF. The whole variable domain, remainder taken from reference TRBV7-3 and TRBJ2-5, is GAGVSQTPSNKVTEKGKYVELRCDPISGHTALYWYRQSLGQGPEFLIYFQGTGAADDSGLPNDRFFAVRPEGSVSTLKIQRTERGDSAVYLCASSYQIGVAETQYFGPGTRLLVL.

V usage is TRBV9 and J usage is TRBJ1-1; maybe TRBD1 (6 bases). CDR3 length equals 14 residues. Germline V lookup: CDR1 SGDLS, CDR2 YYNGEE. Trimming took off 4 bases at V and 0 bases at J, with 10 bases between the two ends. The CDR3 DNA sequence: TGTGCCAGCAGCCCAGGGGCAATGAACACTGAAGCTTTCTTT. Amino acids: CASSPGAMNTEAFF.

V usage is TRBV11-3 and J usage is TRBJ2-5; TRBD2 aligns across 7 bases. The germline CDR1 and CDR2 sequences are SGHNT and YENEEA. With 1 base clipped from V and 5 bases from J, the junction kept 4 bases outside the gene matches. The CDR3 is 14 amino acids. The CDR3 region is CASSLAGGGETQYF. CDR3 sequence (DNA): TGTGCCAGCAGCTTAGCGGGAGGCGGGGAGACCCAGTACTTC.

Details on this clone: At the DNA level, this CDR3 is encoded by other sequences in the same sample as well. V usage is TRBV5-1 and J usage is TRBJ1-1; D perhaps matches TRBD1 (5 bases). The V gene lost 2 bases and the J gene lost 1 base, with 9 bases spanning the gap. This CDR3 has 14 residues. CDR1 and CDR2 from the germline V gene are SGHRS and YFSETQ. CDR3 coding DNA: TGCGCCAGCAGCTTTCCCGGGGGGAACACTGAAGCTTTCTTT. It encodes CASSFPGGNTEAFF. Full variable domain (outside the CDR3, taken from reference TRBV5-1 and TRBJ1-1): KAGVTQTPRYLIKTRGQQVTLSCSPISGHRSVSWYQQTPGQGLQFLFEYFSETQRNKGNFPGRFSGRQFSNSRSEMNVSTLELGDSALYLCASSFPGGNTEAFFGQGTRLTVV.

This clone qualifies as medium-sized. At the DNA level, this CDR3 is encoded by other sequences in the same sample as well. The J gene is TRBJ1-1, the V gene TRBV12-5, with D possibly matching TRBD1 (5 bases). Germline values: CDR1 LGHNT, CDR2 FRNRAP. V was shortened by 6 bases and J by 6 bases, with 11 bases between the two germline ends. CDR3 length: 12 amino acids. The chain's CDR3 is CASGYDRSEAFF. The CDR3 region has the DNA TGTGCTAGTGGCTACGACAGATCTGAAGCTTTCTTT. The variable domain in full, completed from reference TRBV12-5 and TRBJ1-1, reads DARVTQTPRHKVTEMGQEVTMRCQPILGHNTVFWYRQTMMQGLELLAYFRNRAPLDDSGMPKDRFSAEMPDATLATLKIQPSEPRDSAVYFCASGYDRSEAFFGQGTRLTVV.